These T cell receptor beta chains were read from a single sample in a study of regulatory T cells in long-lasting Graves disease. One entry per CDR3 protein, called by TCRdb with MiXCR from the multiplex PCR reads. The table includes more than 300,000 distinct CDR3 sequences, approximately 12% detected once. The sample also formed part of further work on T cells in Graves' hyperthyroidism and ophthalmopathy.

Sequenced here: peripheral blood mononuclear cells (PBMCs), sampled at new diagnosis, from a patient treated with antithyroid drugs. These receptors were obtained from a woman under 30 with Graves disease. Each CDR3 is given with its conserved first and last residue. Fields, in order: D gene, V gene, J gene, CDR3 length, clone size, CDR3 protein, CDR3 DNA. D genes are given only for firm matches. Size is stated for part of the rows, as once, few or many counts, or as a class when the clone is expanded.

TRBD2	TRBV27	TRBJ2-1	15	many	CASSLNGGARHEQFF	TGTGCCAGCAGTTTAAACGGGGGGGCCAGGCATGAGCAGTTCTTC
-	TRBV24-1	TRBJ2-3	18	-	CTTSDLRQGSSASDTQYF	TGTACCACCAGTGATCTTCGTCAGGGGTCCAGTGCGTCAGATACGCAGTATTTT
TRBD1	TRBV29-1	TRBJ2-7	12	many	CSIGSGGYEQYF	TGCAGCATTGGATCAGGGGGCTACGAGCAGTACTTC
-	TRBV4-3	TRBJ1-1	14	few	CASSQSGQNTEAFF	TGCGCCAGCAGCCAATCCGGACAGAACACTGAAGCTTTCTTT
-	TRBV11-2	TRBJ2-7	12	many	CASSLAVREQYF	TGTGCCAGCAGCCTTGCGGTAAGAGAGCAGTACTTC
TRBD1	TRBV11-2	TRBJ2-5	16	-	CASSPWTGDDQETQYF	TGTGCCAGCAGCCCCTGGACAGGGGATGACCAAGAGACCCAGTACTTC
-	TRBV19	TRBJ2-3	12	-	CASTRGADTQYF	TGTGCCAGTACACGAGGCGCAGATACGCAGTATTTT
-	TRBV28	TRBJ1-1	14	many	CASSLVRLNTEAFF	TGTGCCAGCAGTTTGGTTCGGTTGAACACTGAAGCTTTCTTT
TRBD2	TRBV7-8	TRBJ2-1	24	-	CASSLVLRDYLHRLVSSPQDEQFF	TGTGCCAGCAGCTTAGTTCTCCGGGACTATCTGCACAGGCTGGTGTCAAGCCCGCAAGATGAGCAGTTCTTC
-	TRBV20-1	TRBJ1-1	13	many	CSASGQGLTEAFF	TGCAGTGCTAGCGGTCAGGGGCTCACTGAAGCTTTCTTT